The 6 T cell receptor beta chains below were found in one sample sequenced in a study of shared clonotypes between healthy human individuals. Clones were read by immunoSEQ multiplex PCR, and TCRdb kept only the in-frame ones, dropping some. The sample records some 790,000 clones, 72% being singletons. Sequencing used memory CD4+ T cells sorted from blood. Noted subset: CD45RA-negative fraction. Receptors were obtained from a woman aged 25 to 39 in good health.

V usage is TRBV19 and J usage is TRBJ2-6, with 11 bases identical to TRBD1. The trim removed 5 bases at V and 0 bases at J, leaving 6 bases unmatched. Germline V CDR1 and CDR2: LNHDA, SQIVND (reference sequence). This CDR3 has 18 residues. The CDR3 sequence: CASSGQGASLSGANVLTF. CDR3 DNA sequence: TGTGCCAGTAGTGGACAGGGGGCTTCACTCTCTGGGGCCAACGTCCTGACTTTC. The full variable domain, rest sourced from reference TRBV19 and TRBJ2-6, is DGGITQSPKYLFRKEGQNVTLSCEQNLNHDAMYWYRQDPGQGLRLIYYSQIVNDFQKGDIAEGYSVSREKKESFPLTVTSAQKNPTAFYLCASSGQGASLSGANVLTFGAGSRLTVL.

This sequence joins TRBV9 and TRBJ1-2; TRBD1 is a possible D gene (5 bases). CDR1 SGDLS and CDR2 YYNGEE come from the germline V gene. The CDR3 runs to 15 residues. The ends were cut back, 0 bases at V and 3 bases at J, with 12 bases in the middle. CDR3 amino acids: CASSVDAGPDYGYTF. In DNA, the CDR3 is TGTGCCAGCAGCGTAGACGCAGGGCCTGACTATGGCTACACCTTC.

In its sample, this clone was seen a few times. The V gene is TRBV18, the J gene TRBJ2-7, with 12 bases identical to TRBD2. This CDR3 is built from 17 residues. V lost 2 bases to trimming and J lost 6 bases; unmatched junction nucleotides: 11. The germline V gene encodes CDR1 KGHSH and CDR2 LQKENI. The CDR3 sequence is CASSPTLAGGTQGEQYF. The CDR3 DNA reads TGTGCCAGCTCACCAACCCTAGCGGGAGGGACTCAAGGCGAGCAGTACTTC.

The sample holds one count of this clone. The chain is built from TRBV6-6 and TRBJ2-7; TRBD1 matches at 8 bases. Germline loops: CDR1 MNHNY, CDR2 SVGAGI (reference sequence). The CDR3 consists of 16 residues. V was clipped by 4 bases and J by 3 bases; unmatched bases: 11. The CDR3 loop is CASSFTSRGPHYEQYF. The CDR3 nucleotides are TGTGCCAGCAGTTTCACTAGCAGGGGGCCCCACTACGAGCAGTACTTC.

This clone appeared a few times. The same CDR3 can be traced to other DNA sequences in this sample. The V call is TRBV7-2, the J call TRBJ2-5; TRBD2 matches at 12 bases. Germline V lookup: CDR1 SGHTA, CDR2 FQGNSA. With 5 bases clipped from V and 4 bases from J, the junction kept 5 bases outside the gene matches. The CDR3 loop spans 15 amino acids. CDR3 in amino acids: CASSRGLAGLETQYF. CDR3 DNA: TGTGCCAGCAGCCGAGGACTAGCGGGATTAGAGACCCAGTACTTC. Looking up the rest from reference TRBV7-2 and TRBJ2-5 gives the full variable domain: GAGVSQSPSNKVTEKGKDVELRCDPISGHTALYWYRQSLGQGLEFLIYFQGNSAPDKSGLPSDRFSAERTGGSVSTLTIQRTQQEDSAVYLCASSRGLAGLETQYFGPGTRLLVL.

The J gene is TRBJ2-3, the V gene TRBV11-2, with D possibly being TRBD1 (5 bases). Germline V gives CDR1 SGHAT, CDR2 FQNNGV. The CDR3 extends over 14 amino acids. The ends were cut back, 5 bases at V and 6 bases at J, with 15 bases in the middle. CDR3 region: CASSTSVRVDTQYF. The CDR3 DNA reads TGTGCCAGCAGCACAAGCGTCAGGGTGGATACGCAGTATTTT.